This T cell receptor beta chain was identified in a study of beta chain features in type 1 diabetes. Only a few counts were recorded for this clone. Its specificity is unknown. CDR1 and CDR2 from the germline V gene are KGHSH and LQKENI. Trimming pared 5 bases from V and 2 bases from J, leaving 9 bases between. The CDR3 has 13 amino acids. Reverse transcribing all isolated RNA meant expressed TCRB transcripts were sequenced. The read count averaged approximately 3.5 million across naive, central memory and regulatory T cell samples. Assay used: immunoSEQ multiplex PCR; TCRdb lists only in-frame clones, some missing. In the table there are around 170,000 clones, about 10% of which are singletons. General observations from the study: A moderate, significant TCRB CDR3 shortening appeared in type 1 diabetes across four CD4+ subsets.

The sample consisted of central memory CD4+ T cells from blood. The V and J genes are TRBV18 and TRBJ2-5, with a weak D call TRBD1 (6 bases). The TCR was taken from a young woman with type 1 diabetes. The CDR3 DNA is TGTGCCAGCTCATACGGGACACAAGAGACCCAGTACTTC. It yields the protein CASSYGTQETQYF. Together with reference TRBV18 and TRBJ2-5, the CDR3 gives the full variable domain: NAGVMQNPRHLVRRRGQEARLRCSPMKGHSHVYWYRQLPEEGLKFMVYLQKENIIDESGMPKERFSAEFPKEGPSILRIQQVVRGDSAAYFCASSYGTQETQYFGPGTRLLVL.